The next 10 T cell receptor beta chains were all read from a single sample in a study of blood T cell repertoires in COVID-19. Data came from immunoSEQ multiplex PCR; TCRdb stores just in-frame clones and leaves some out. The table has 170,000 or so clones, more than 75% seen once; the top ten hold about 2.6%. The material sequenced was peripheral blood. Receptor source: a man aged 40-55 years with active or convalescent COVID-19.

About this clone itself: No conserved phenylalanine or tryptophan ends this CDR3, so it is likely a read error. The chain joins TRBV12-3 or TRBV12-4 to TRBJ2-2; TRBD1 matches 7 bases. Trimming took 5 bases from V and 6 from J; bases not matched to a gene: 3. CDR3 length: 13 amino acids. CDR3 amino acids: CASSPQGAGELFS. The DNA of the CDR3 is TGTGCCAGCAGTCCTCAGGGGGCCGGGGAGCTGTTTTCT.

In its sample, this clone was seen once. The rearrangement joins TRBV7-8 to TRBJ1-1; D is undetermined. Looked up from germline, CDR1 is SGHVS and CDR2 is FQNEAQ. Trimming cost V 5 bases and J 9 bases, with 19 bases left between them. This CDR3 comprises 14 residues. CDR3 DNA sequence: TGTGCCAGCAGCGTAGTAAACGTGAGACTTCAAGCTTTCTTT. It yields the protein CASSVVNVRLQAFF. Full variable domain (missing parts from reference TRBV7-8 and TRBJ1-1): GAGVSQSPRYKVAKRGQDVALRCDPISGHVSLFWYQQALGQGPEFLTYFQNEAQLDKSGLPSDRFFAERPEGSVSTLKIQRTQQEDSAVYLCASSVVNVRLQAFFGQGTRLTVV.

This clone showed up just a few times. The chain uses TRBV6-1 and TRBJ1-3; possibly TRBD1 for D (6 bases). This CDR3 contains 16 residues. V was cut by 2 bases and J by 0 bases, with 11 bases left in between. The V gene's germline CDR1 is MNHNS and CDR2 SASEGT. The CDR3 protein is CASSERTEGSGNTIYF. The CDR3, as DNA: TGTGCCAGCAGTGAACGGACAGAAGGCTCTGGAAACACCATATATTTT.

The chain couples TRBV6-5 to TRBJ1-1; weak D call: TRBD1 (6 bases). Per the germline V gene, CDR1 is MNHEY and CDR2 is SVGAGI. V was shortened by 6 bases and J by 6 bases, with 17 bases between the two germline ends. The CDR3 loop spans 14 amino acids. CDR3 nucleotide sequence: TGTGCCAGCAGCCTTGACAGGATAGGGGCTGAAGCTTTCTTT. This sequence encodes CASSLDRIGAEAFF.

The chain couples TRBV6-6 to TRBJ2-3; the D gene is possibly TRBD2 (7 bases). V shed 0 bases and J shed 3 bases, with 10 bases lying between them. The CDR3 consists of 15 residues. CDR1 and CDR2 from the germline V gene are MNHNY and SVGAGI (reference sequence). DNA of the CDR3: TGTGCCAGCAGTTACTCGGCGGGGGCAACAGATACGCAGTATTTT. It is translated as CASSYSAGATDTQYF.

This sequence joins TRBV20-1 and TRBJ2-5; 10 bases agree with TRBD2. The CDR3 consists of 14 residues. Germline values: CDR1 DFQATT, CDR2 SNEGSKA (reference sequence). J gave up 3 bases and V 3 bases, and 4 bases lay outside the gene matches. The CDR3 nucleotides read TGCAGTGCTAGTGCCGGGACTAGCGAAGAGACCCAGTACTTC. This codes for CSASAGTSEETQYF.

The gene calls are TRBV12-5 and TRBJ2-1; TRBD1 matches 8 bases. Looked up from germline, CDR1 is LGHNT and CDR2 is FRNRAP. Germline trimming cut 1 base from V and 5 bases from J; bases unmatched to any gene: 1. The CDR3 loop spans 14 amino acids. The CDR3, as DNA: TGTGCTAGTGGTTTGGGGGACAGGAACAATGAGCAGTTCTTC. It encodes CASGLGDRNNEQFF.

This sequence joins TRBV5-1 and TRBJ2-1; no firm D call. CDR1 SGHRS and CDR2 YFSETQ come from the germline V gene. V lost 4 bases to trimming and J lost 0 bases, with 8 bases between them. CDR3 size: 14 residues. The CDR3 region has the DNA TGCGCCAGCAGCCCAGGAAGCTCCTACAATGAGCAGTTCTTC. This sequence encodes CASSPGSSYNEQFF.

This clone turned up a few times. The CDR3 loop reads CASSRQGYGYTF. CDR3 in DNA: TGTGCCAGCAGTAGACAGGGGTATGGCTACACCTTC. This sequence joins TRBV28 and TRBJ1-2, with TRBD1 matching 8 bases. J lost 5 bases, V lost 5 bases, and 1 base had no gene match. Germline V CDR1 and CDR2: MDHEN, SYDVKM. There are 12 residues in the CDR3.

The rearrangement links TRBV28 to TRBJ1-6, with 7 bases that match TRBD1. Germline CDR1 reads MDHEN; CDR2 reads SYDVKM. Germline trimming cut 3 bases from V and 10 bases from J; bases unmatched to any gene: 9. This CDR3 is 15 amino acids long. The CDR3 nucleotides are TGTGCCAGCAGTTTGGACAGGTTTGGAAACTCACCCCTCCACTTT. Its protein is CASSLDRFGNSPLHF. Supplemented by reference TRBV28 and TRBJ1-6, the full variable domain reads DVKVTQSSRYLVKRTGEKVFLECVQDMDHENMFWYRQDPGLGLRLIYFSYDVKMKEKGDIPEGYSVSREKKERFSLILESASTNQTSMYLCASSLDRFGNSPLHFGNGTRLTVT.